One sample yielded the 19 T cell receptor beta chains listed below, sequenced in a study of cytomegalovirus exposure and HLA in healthy donors. Primers: 60 Vbeta forward and 13 Jbeta reverse. TCRdb keeps only in-frame clones here, not all; method: immunoSEQ multiplex PCR. The table has roughly 190,000 clones, roughly 80% seen once. Sequenced input: PBMCs. The receptors come from a woman under 30 in good health and CMV-seronegative.

Note on this clone: At one end the junction does not follow the germline gene, possibly because of a read error. The V and J genes are TRBV7-9 and TRBJ2-5, with a possible D match to TRBD1 (5 bases). Germline V lookup: CDR1 SEHNR, CDR2 FQNEAQ (reference sequence). This CDR3 is built from 16 residues. The CDR3 nucleotides read TGTTCCAGCAGCTTACCTGAGACAGTCTATCAAGAGACCCAGTACTTC. Amino acid sequence: CSSSLPETVYQETQYF.

V is TRBV28 and J is TRBJ1-3, with 9 bases lining up with TRBD1. Germline CDR1 and CDR2: MDHEN and SYDVKM. With 10 bases clipped from V and 0 bases from J, the junction kept 7 bases outside the gene matches. The CDR3 totals 15 residues. The DNA of the CDR3 is TGTGCCACCCGGACAGGGGCGTACTCTGGAAACACCATATATTTT. Translated: CATRTGAYSGNTIYF.

The chain has TRBV27 and TRBJ1-2; TRBD1 matches at 9 bases. V was pared by 3 bases and J by 8 bases, with 7 bases of the junction left unmatched. Germline CDR1 is MNHEY and CDR2 is SMNVEV (reference sequence). This CDR3 has 14 residues. CDR3 DNA: TGTGCCAGCAGTTTGGTACAGGGGGCGGGAGGCTACACCTTC. Its translation: CASSLVQGAGGYTF.

The chain uses TRBV15 and TRBJ1-3; possible D gene TRBD1, 6 bases. Germline V gives CDR1 LNHNV, CDR2 YYDKDF (reference sequence). The CDR3 contains 18 residues. Trimming cost V 0 bases and J 0 bases, with 15 bases left between them. In DNA form, the CDR3 reads TGTGCCACCAGCAGAGATCTTGGGGGGGGCGCCTCTGGAAACACCATATATTTT. It is translated as CATSRDLGGGASGNTIYF.

On this clone itself: Compared with germline, one end of the junction differs, possibly owing to a read error. The rearrangement uses TRBV5-6 and TRBJ2-7; no clear D gene. The CDR3 is 12 amino acids. The germline V gene encodes CDR1 SGHDT and CDR2 YYEEEE. CDR3 nucleotide sequence: TGTGCCAGCAGCTATCGGCCGGGTCTGCCTTTCTTC. Translated, it gives CASSYRPGLPFF.

This clone was picked up a small number of times. The V gene is TRBV9, the J gene TRBJ1-1, with a tentative D call TRBD1 (6 bases). CDR1 SGDLS and CDR2 YYNGEE come from the germline V gene. V lost 4 bases and J 5 bases, leaving 18 bases between the germline ends. The CDR3 runs to 15 residues. CDR3 region: CASSSGTRPGTEAFF. Here the CDR3 DNA reads TGTGCCAGCAGCTCAGGGACAAGGCCGGGGACTGAAGCTTTCTTT. Using reference TRBV9 and TRBJ1-1 for the parts outside the CDR3, the full variable domain is DSGVTQTPKHLITATGQRVTLRCSPRSGDLSVYWYQQSLDQGLQFLIQYYNGEERAKGNILERFSAQQFPDLHSELNLSSLELGDSALYFCASSSGTRPGTEAFFGQGTRLTVV.

The chain employs TRBV29-1 and TRBJ2-7; D perhaps matches TRBD1 (6 bases). The CDR3 is made up of 12 amino acids. CDR1 SQVTM and CDR2 ANQGSEA come from the germline V gene. V was pared by 6 bases and J by 1 base, with 10 bases between. The CDR3 nucleotides are TGCAGCGTCCGGGACACATCCTACGAGCAGTACGTC. It specifies CSVRDTSYEQYV.

The V gene is TRBV10-2, the J gene TRBJ2-1; possible D gene TRBD2, 6 bases. V was trimmed by 7 bases and J by 2 bases, leaving 9 bases between them. The CDR3 consists of 13 residues. CDR1 and CDR2 from the germline V gene are WSHSY and SAAADI. The chain's CDR3 is CASNPSAYNEQFF. In DNA, the CDR3 is TGCGCCAGCAACCCTAGCGCCTACAATGAGCAGTTCTTC.

The CDR3 region has the DNA TGTGCCCACCACGGGGGACTTAGCTCTGGAAACACCATATATTTT. Translated: CAHHGGLSSGNTIYF. The chain has TRBV30 and TRBJ1-3; possibly TRBD1 for D (5 bases). This CDR3 is built from 15 residues. Trimming removed 8 bases at V and 0 bases at J, with 17 bases between. Germline CDR1 is GTSNPN and CDR2 is SVGIG (reference sequence).

This chain links TRBV28 with TRBJ1-4; TRBD1 agrees at 7 bases. CDR1 is MDHEN and CDR2 is SYDVKM in the germline V gene. The CDR3 has 13 amino acids. The J segment lost 13 bases and the V segment lost 6 bases, leaving 11 bases of the junction unmatched. CDR3 residues: CASSPPDRVSLFF. In DNA, the CDR3 is TGTGCCAGCAGCCCCCCCGACAGGGTATCACTGTTTTTT.

CDR3 in amino acids: CASTGASVGMPEAFF. DNA of the CDR3: TGTGCCAGTACTGGGGCCAGCGTGGGGATGCCTGAAGCTTTCTTT. The genes are TRBV19 and TRBJ1-1, with a tentative D call TRBD1 (5 bases). The CDR3 spans 15 residues. The germline V gene has CDR1 LNHDA and CDR2 SQIVND (reference sequence). V was pared by 7 bases and J by 6 bases, with 21 bases between.

V and J are TRBV19 and TRBJ1-5; no reliable D call. Germline CDR1 reads LNHDA; CDR2 reads SQIVND (reference sequence). V shed 11 bases and J shed 0 bases, with 8 bases lying between them. This CDR3 has 12 amino acids. Written as DNA, the CDR3 is TGTGCCCGCGTGGTTAGCAATCAGCCCCAGCATTTT. Translating gives CARVVSNQPQHF.

J is TRBJ1-2 and V is TRBV6-6; maybe TRBD1 (6 bases). V was clipped by 4 bases and J by 0 bases, with 15 bases between them. CDR3 length: 16 residues. Looked up from germline, CDR1 is MNHNY and CDR2 is SVGAGI (reference sequence). CDR3 nucleotides: TGTGCCAGCAGTTTATACAGGGCCTCCGCTAACTATGGCTACACCTTC. Amino acids: CASSLYRASANYGYTF.

V and J are TRBV9 and TRBJ2-7, with 10 bases aligning to TRBD2. Germline assignment: CDR1 SGDLS and CDR2 YYNGEE. With V trimmed by 3 bases and J by 4 bases, 13 bases remained unmatched. This CDR3 is 17 amino acids long. CDR3 sequence reads: CASSETSGKGMDYEQYV. In nucleotides, the CDR3 is TGTGCCAGCAGCGAAACTAGCGGGAAGGGGATGGATTACGAGCAGTACGTC.

This chain joins TRBV19 and TRBJ2-1; D uncertain. The CDR3 is 12 residues long. The germline V gene encodes CDR1 LNHDA and CDR2 SQIVND (reference sequence). With 5 bases removed from V and 8 bases from J, the gap between germline ends came to 10 bases. CDR3 DNA sequence: TGTGCCAGTAGTCCGCGCCTCTATGAGCAGTTCTTC. Encoded protein: CASSPRLYEQFF.

The J gene is TRBJ1-1, the V gene TRBV28, with D maybe TRBD1 (5 bases). CDR1 MDHEN and CDR2 SYDVKM come from the germline V gene. The CDR3 spans 14 residues. V was pared by 6 bases and J by 0 bases, with 11 bases between. DNA of the CDR3: TGTGCCAGCAGCGCCGGGGGGGTGAACACTGAAGCTTTCTTT. Translation gives CASSAGGVNTEAFF.

The V and J genes are TRBV7-8 and TRBJ2-2; 7 positions match TRBD1. This CDR3 has 15 amino acids. From germline, CDR1 is SGHVS and CDR2 FQNEAQ. Unmatched junction bases numbered 6, after V lost 5 bases and J lost 3 bases. For the CDR3, the DNA is TGTGCCAGCAGCCAAATGACAGGGCACACCGGGGAGCTGTTTTTT. Protein sequence: CASSQMTGHTGELFF.

The rearrangement uses TRBV7-2 and TRBJ1-3; D unclear. In germline, CDR1 is SGHTA, CDR2 FQGNSA. The CDR3 has 15 residues. V was shortened by 0 bases and J by 2 bases, with 8 bases between the two germline ends. CDR3 nucleotide sequence: TGTGCCAGCAGCTTAGCGTCGAGTCCTGGAAACACCATATATTTT. Translated, it gives CASSLASSPGNTIYF.

This chain joins TRBV28 and TRBJ2-6; weak D call: TRBD1 (5 bases). The CDR3 consists of 15 residues. Germline values: CDR1 MDHEN, CDR2 SYDVKM. The V gene lost 3 bases and the J gene lost 0 bases, with 6 bases spanning the gap. The CDR3 nucleotides are TGTGCCAGCAGTTTCGACAGCTCTGGGGCCAACGTCCTGACTTTC. Translating gives CASSFDSSGANVLTF.